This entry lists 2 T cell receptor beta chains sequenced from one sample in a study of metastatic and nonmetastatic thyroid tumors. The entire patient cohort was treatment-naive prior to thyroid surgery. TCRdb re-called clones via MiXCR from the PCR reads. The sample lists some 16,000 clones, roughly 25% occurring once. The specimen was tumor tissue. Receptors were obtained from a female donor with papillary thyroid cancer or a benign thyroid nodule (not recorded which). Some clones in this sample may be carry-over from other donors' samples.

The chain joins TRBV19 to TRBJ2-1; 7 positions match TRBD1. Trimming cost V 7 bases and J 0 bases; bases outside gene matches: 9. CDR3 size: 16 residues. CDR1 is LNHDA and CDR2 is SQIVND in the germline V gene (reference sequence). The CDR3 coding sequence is TGTGCCAGTATTATTATTTGGGACAGCTCCTACAATGAGCAGTTCTTC. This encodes CASIIIWDSSYNEQFF.

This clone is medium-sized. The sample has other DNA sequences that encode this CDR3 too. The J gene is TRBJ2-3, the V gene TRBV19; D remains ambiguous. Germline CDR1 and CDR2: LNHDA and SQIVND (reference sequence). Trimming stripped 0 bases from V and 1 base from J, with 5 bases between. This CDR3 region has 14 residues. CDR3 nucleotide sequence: TGTGCCAGTAGTATAGATCCAGGCACAGATACGCAGTATTTT. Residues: CASSIDPGTDTQYF.